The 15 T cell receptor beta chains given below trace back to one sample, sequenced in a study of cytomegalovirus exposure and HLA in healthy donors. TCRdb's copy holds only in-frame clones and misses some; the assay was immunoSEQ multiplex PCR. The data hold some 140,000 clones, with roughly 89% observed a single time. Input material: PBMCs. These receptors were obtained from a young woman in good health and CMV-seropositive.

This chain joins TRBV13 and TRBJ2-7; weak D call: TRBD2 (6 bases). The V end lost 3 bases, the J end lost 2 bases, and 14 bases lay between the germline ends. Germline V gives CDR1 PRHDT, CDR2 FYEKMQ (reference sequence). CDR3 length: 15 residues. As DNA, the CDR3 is TGTGCCAGCAGCTTTAGCCGGGGGACCACCTACGAGCAGTACTTC. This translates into CASSFSRGTTYEQYF.

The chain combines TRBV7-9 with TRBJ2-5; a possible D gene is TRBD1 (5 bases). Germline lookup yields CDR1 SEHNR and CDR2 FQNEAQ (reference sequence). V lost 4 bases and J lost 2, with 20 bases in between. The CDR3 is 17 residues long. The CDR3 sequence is CASSYSISPGLQETQYF. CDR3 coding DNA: TGTGCCAGCAGCTATTCGATCTCCCCAGGGCTTCAAGAGACCCAGTACTTC.

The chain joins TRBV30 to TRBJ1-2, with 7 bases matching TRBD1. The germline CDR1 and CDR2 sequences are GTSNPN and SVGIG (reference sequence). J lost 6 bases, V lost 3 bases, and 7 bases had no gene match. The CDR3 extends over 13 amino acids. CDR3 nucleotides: TGTGCCTGGAGCAGAGACAGGGCGGATGGCTACACCTTC. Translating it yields CAWSRDRADGYTF. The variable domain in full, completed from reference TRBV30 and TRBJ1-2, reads SQTIHQWPATLVQPVGSPLSLECTVEGTSNPNLYWYRQAAGRGLQLLFYSVGIGQISSEVPQNLSASRPQDRQFILSSKKLLLSDSGFYLCAWSRDRADGYTFGSGTRLTVV.

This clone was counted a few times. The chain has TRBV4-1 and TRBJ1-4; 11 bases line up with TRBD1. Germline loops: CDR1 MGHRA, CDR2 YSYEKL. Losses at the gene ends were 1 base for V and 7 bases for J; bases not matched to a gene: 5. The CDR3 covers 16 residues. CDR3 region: CASSQGTGGASEKLFF. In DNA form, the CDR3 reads TGCGCCAGCAGCCAAGGGACAGGGGGCGCAAGTGAAAAACTGTTTTTT.

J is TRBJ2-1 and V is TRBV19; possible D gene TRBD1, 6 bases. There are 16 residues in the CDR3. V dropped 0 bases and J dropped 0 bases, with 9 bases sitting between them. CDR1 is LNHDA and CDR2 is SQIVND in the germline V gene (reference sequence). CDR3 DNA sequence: TGTGCCAGTAGTATAGAACTAGGGGGCTCCTACAATGAGCAGTTCTTC. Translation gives CASSIELGGSYNEQFF. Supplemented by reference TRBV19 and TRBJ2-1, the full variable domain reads DGGITQSPKYLFRKEGQNVTLSCEQNLNHDAMYWYRQDPGQGLRLIYYSQIVNDFQKGDIAEGYSVSREKKESFPLTVTSAQKNPTAFYLCASSIELGGSYNEQFFGPGTRLTVL.

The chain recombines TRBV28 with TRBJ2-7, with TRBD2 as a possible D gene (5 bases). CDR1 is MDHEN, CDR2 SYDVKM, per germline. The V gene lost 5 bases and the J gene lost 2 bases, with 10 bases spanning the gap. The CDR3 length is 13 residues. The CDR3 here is CASSEGPTYEQYF. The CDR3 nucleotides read TGTGCCAGCAGTGAGGGCCCGACCTACGAGCAGTACTTC.

This chain's CDR3 is CASSKSGEEQFF. DNA for the CDR3: TGTGCCAGCAGTAAAAGCGGGGAGGAGCAGTTCTTC. The J gene is TRBJ2-1, the V gene TRBV7-9, with 7 bases lining up with TRBD2. There are 12 residues in the CDR3. The junction had 6 bases not matched to a gene; V was cut back by 6 bases and J by 10 bases. Germline CDR1 reads SEHNR; CDR2 reads FQNEAQ (reference sequence).

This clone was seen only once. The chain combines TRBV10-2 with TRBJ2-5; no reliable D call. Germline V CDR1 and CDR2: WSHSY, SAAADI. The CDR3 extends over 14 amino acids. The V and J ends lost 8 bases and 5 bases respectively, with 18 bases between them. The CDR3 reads CASGTPDSWETQYF. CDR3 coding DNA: TGCGCCAGCGGCACACCAGACTCATGGGAGACCCAGTACTTC.

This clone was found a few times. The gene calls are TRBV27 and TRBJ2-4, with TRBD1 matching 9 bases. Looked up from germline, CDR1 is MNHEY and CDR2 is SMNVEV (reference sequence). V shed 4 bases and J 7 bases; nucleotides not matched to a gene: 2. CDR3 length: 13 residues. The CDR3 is CASSYGQGNIQYF. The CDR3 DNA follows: TGTGCCAGCAGTTACGGACAGGGGAACATTCAGTACTTC.

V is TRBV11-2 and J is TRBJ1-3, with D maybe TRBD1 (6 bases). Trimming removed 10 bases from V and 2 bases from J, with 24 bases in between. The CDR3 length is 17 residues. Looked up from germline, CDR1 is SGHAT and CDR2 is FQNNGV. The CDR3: CATTGLRTSSAGNTIYF. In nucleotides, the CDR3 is TGTGCCACCACAGGGTTGCGTACTAGTTCTGCTGGAAACACCATATATTTT.

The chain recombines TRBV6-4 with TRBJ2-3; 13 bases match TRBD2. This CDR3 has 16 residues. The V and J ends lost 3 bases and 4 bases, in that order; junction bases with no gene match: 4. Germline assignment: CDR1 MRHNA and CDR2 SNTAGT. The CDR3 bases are TGTGCCAGCAGTGAAACTAGCGGGGGGGCGGCAGATACGCAGTATTTT. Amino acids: CASSETSGGAADTQYF.

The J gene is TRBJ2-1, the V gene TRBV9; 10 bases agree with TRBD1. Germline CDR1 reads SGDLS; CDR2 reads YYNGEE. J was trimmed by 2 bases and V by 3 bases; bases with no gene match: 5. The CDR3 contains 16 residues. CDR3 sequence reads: CASSGRDRGPYNEQFF. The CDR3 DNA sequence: TGTGCCAGCAGCGGCCGGGACAGGGGCCCCTACAATGAGCAGTTCTTC.

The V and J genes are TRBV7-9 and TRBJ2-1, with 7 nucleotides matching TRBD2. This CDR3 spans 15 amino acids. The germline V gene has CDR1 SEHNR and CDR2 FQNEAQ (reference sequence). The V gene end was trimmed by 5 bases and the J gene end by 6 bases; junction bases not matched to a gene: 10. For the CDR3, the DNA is TGTGCCAGCAGCCTGCCTGGGGGGGGACGCAATGAGCAGTTCTTC. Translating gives CASSLPGGGRNEQFF.

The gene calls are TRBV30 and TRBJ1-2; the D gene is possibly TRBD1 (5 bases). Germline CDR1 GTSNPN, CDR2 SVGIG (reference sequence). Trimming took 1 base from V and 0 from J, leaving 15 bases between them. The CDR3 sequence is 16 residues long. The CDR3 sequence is CAWSGAGNDPNYGYTF. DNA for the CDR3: TGTGCCTGGAGTGGAGCAGGGAACGATCCTAACTATGGCTACACCTTC.

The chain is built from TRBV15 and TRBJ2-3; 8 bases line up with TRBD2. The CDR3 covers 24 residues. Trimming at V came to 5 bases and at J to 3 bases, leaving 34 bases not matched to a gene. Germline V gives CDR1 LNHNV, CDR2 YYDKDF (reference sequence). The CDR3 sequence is CATSVPWGDSQPVGVAGRTDTQYF. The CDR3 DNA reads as TGTGCCACCAGCGTCCCGTGGGGGGACTCCCAGCCCGTGGGGGTAGCGGGGAGGACAGATACGCAGTATTTT.